Presented here are 13 T cell receptor beta chains from one specimen sequenced in a study of T-cell reconstitution after alpha-beta-depleted transplantation in children. Unique molecular identifiers were used in preparing the TCRbeta library. In TCRdb, the PCR reads were re-called with MiXCR into one record per CDR3 protein. The sample yields around 410,000 distinct CDR3 sequences, 9.5% to 13% seen once. The sample in question was PBMCs from the stem cell graft donor, obtained from the stem cell graft. The receptors derive from a human donor who donated a stem cell graft to a child with acute myeloid leukemia.

This clonotype was seen many times. The chain is built from TRBV4-1 and TRBJ1-6, with a weak D call TRBD1 (6 bases). There are 15 residues in the CDR3. CDR1 is MGHRA and CDR2 is YSYEKL in the germline V gene. Trimming shortened V by 0 bases and J by 9 bases, and 12 bases separated the two germline ends. Here the CDR3 reads CASSQDGGLGSPLHF. The CDR3 coding sequence is TGCGCCAGCAGCCAAGATGGGGGGCTTGGTTCACCCCTCCACTTT.

The gene calls are TRBV20-1 and TRBJ1-5; no reliable D call. Per germline, CDR1 DFQATT and CDR2 SNEGSKA (reference sequence). The CDR3 length is 14 residues. Trimming shortened V by 3 bases and J by 0 bases, and 9 bases separated the two germline ends. The CDR3 loop is CSARPLSSNQPQHF. As DNA, the CDR3 is TGCAGTGCTAGGCCCCTGTCTAGCAATCAGCCCCAGCATTTT.

The CDR3 region has the DNA TGTGCCATCAGTCGCGAGGCAGGGTTGGATCAGCCCCAGCATTTT. Protein sequence: CAISREAGLDQPQHF. V usage is TRBV10-3 and J usage is TRBJ1-5, with D possibly TRBD1 on 5 matching bases. Germline assignment: CDR1 ENHRY and CDR2 SYGVKD. Trimming removed 5 bases from V and 5 bases from J, with 16 bases in between. The CDR3 runs to 15 residues.

The rearrangement uses TRBV10-3 and TRBJ1-5, with D perhaps matching TRBD1 (5 bases). The V end lost 4 bases, the J end lost 4 bases, and 8 bases lay between the germline ends. Germline-derived CDR1 and CDR2 are ENHRY and SYGVKD. CDR3 length: 13 residues. The CDR3 region has the DNA TGTGCCATCAGTGGAGCAGGGAATCAGCCCCAGCATTTT. Its protein is CAISGAGNQPQHF.

This chain uses TRBV25-1 with TRBJ2-7, with 9 positions matching TRBD2. From germline, CDR1 is MGHDK and CDR2 SYGVNS. The CDR3 has 18 residues. J lost 7 bases, V lost 2 bases, and 18 bases had no gene match. CDR3 sequence reads: CASSEDLGLAGSLGEQYF. CDR3 sequence (DNA): TGTGCCAGCAGTGAAGATTTGGGGCTAGCGGGATCCCTGGGGGAGCAGTACTTC.

This clonotype occurred many times. The chain recombines TRBV6-5 with TRBJ2-1, with TRBD2 identical over 7 bases. CDR1 MNHEY and CDR2 SVGAGI come from the germline V gene. V shed 0 bases, J shed 0 bases, and the junction held 2 bases outside the gene matches. The CDR3 spans 16 residues. The CDR3 nucleotides read TGTGCCAGCAGTTACTCGGGGGGGAGCTCCTACAATGAGCAGTTCTTC. This codes for CASSYSGGSSYNEQFF.

This clonotype appeared a few times. The chain has TRBV7-2 and TRBJ2-1, with a weak D call TRBD2 (6 bases). V gave up 3 bases and J gave up 9 bases, with 12 bases separating them. This CDR3 has 13 amino acids. Per the germline V gene, CDR1 is SGHTA and CDR2 is FQGNSA. The CDR3 is CASSFGGRIEQFF. CDR3 coding DNA: TGTGCCAGCAGCTTCGGGGGTCGTATTGAGCAGTTCTTC.

The genes are TRBV5-1 and TRBJ2-2; D is possibly TRBD1 (6 bases). The V end was cut by 0 bases, the J end by 2 bases, with 17 bases between. The CDR3 runs to 18 residues. CDR1 is SGHRS and CDR2 is YFSETQ in the germline V gene. CDR3 DNA: TGCGCCAGCAGCTTGGCCCGGTTTCAGGGGTTAAACACCGGGGAGCTGTTTTTT. Protein product: CASSLARFQGLNTGELFF.

The chain employs TRBV7-3 and TRBJ2-4, with D tentatively TRBD1 (6 bases). Trimming stripped 2 bases from V and 3 bases from J, with 14 bases between. Germline V CDR1 and CDR2: SGHTA, FQGTGA. This CDR3 has 16 residues. The CDR3: CASSLSAGAGKNIQYF. The CDR3 bases are TGTGCCAGCAGCTTATCGGCAGGGGCAGGCAAAAACATTCAGTACTTC.

This clonotype has only a few counts. The CDR3 region is CSANPLDWYVYEQYF. The CDR3 nucleotides read TGCAGTGCAAACCCCCTTGACTGGTACGTCTACGAGCAGTACTTC. The chain is built from TRBV20-1 and TRBJ2-7, with D unclear. V was shortened by 6 bases and J by 3 bases, with 21 bases between the two germline ends. Germline V gene sequence: CDR1 DFQATT, CDR2 SNEGSKA (reference sequence). The CDR3 has 15 amino acids.

This clonotype occurred a few times. The V and J genes are TRBV5-1 and TRBJ2-5, with 7 bases that match TRBD1. V trimming: 3 bases; J trimming: 2 bases; junction bases outside the gene matches: 7. The CDR3 is made up of 15 amino acids. In germline, CDR1 is SGHRS, CDR2 YFSETQ. CDR3 sequence reads: CASSWKQGSQETQYF. The CDR3 DNA sequence: TGCGCCAGCAGCTGGAAACAGGGGAGTCAAGAGACCCAGTACTTC.

The chain employs TRBV3-1 and TRBJ1-5, with no clear D. Germline V gives CDR1 LGHDT, CDR2 YNNKEL (reference sequence). The CDR3 loop spans 15 amino acids. Between the trimmed V and J ends, which lost 0 bases and 4 bases, there was a span of 10 bases. The CDR3, as DNA: TGTGCCAGCAGCCAAGATGCGACACCTAATCAGCCCCAGCATTTT. Translation gives CASSQDATPNQPQHF.

There are a few counts of this clonotype. The V call is TRBV20-1, the J call TRBJ1-5; unclear D gene. Trimming took off 0 bases at V and 0 bases at J, with 12 bases between the two ends. This CDR3 is 16 amino acids long. Germline values: CDR1 DFQATT, CDR2 SNEGSKA (reference sequence). DNA of the CDR3: TGCAGTGCTAGAGATCCCGGGCGCGGTAGCAATCAGCCCCAGCATTTT. As protein: CSARDPGRGSNQPQHF.